These 8 T cell receptor beta chains came from one sample sequenced in a study of blood T cell repertoires in COVID-19. The table came from immunoSEQ multiplex PCR; TCRdb's copy has only in-frame clones and leaves some out. The data contain 200,000 to 250,000 clones, around nine tenths of them seen just once; the ten biggest clones take up around 2.9%. The sequencing sample was made of peripheral blood. The receptors here all came from an older woman with acute or convalescent COVID-19.

The genes are TRBV25-1 and TRBJ1-2; D possibly corresponds to TRBD1 (5 bases). This CDR3 is 12 amino acids long. Germline CDR1 is MGHDK and CDR2 is SYGVNS. V shed 5 bases and J shed 3 bases, with 7 bases lying between them. CDR3 sequence (DNA): TGTGCCAGCAGTCAGGGCTACTATGGCTACACCTTC. Its translation: CASSQGYYGYTF.

The gene calls are TRBV3-1 (or the pseudogene TRBV3-2) and TRBJ1-2, with 9 bases lining up with TRBD1. The J segment lost 7 bases and the V segment lost 0 bases, leaving 6 bases of the junction unmatched. The CDR3 has 15 amino acids. The germline gives CDR1 LGHDT, CDR2 YNNKEL (reference sequence). CDR3 loop: CASSQDTGTGSGYTF. The CDR3 nucleotides read TGTGCCAGCAGCCAAGATACCGGGACAGGGAGTGGCTACACCTTC.

CDR3 region: CASSYSGGNTEAFF. The CDR3 nucleotides read TGTGCCAGCAGTTACTCGGGGGGGAACACTGAAGCTTTCTTT. The rearrangement uses TRBV6-2 or TRBV6-3 and TRBJ1-1, with D possibly being TRBD1 (5 bases). V shed 0 bases and J shed 1 base, with 6 bases lying between them. The CDR3 has 14 residues. Per germline, CDR1 MNHEY and CDR2 SVGEGT.

This sequence joins TRBV18 and TRBJ1-5, with D possibly matching TRBD1 (5 bases). CDR1 KGHSH and CDR2 LQKENI come from the germline V gene. This CDR3 is built from 13 residues. V was trimmed by 6 bases and J by 4 bases, leaving 10 bases between them. DNA of the CDR3: TGTGCCAGCTCTTCTGGGGGGAATCAGCCCCAGCATTTT. This encodes CASSSGGNQPQHF.

This clone was seen just once. The gene calls are TRBV12-3 or TRBV12-4 and TRBJ1-6; D possibly corresponds to TRBD1 (5 bases). The CDR3 loop spans 13 amino acids. The V and J ends lost 8 bases and 8 bases respectively, with 13 bases between them. In DNA form, the CDR3 reads TGTGCCAGCGGCCGGGACTTACATTCACCCCTCCACTTT. Its translation: CASGRDLHSPLHF.

In its sample, this clone was seen once. The chain is built from TRBV11-2 and TRBJ1-1; unclear D gene. V was clipped by 0 bases and J by 12 bases, with 11 bases between them. CDR1 is SGHAT, CDR2 FQNNGV, per germline. The CDR3 sequence is 12 residues long. The CDR3 coding sequence is TGTGCCAGCAGCTTAGACGGCAGGAATCCTTTCTTT. It specifies CASSLDGRNPFF.

The chain has TRBV7-9 and TRBJ2-2, with D perhaps matching TRBD1 (5 bases). This CDR3 comprises 15 residues. CDR1 is SEHNR, CDR2 FQNEAQ, per germline (reference sequence). Trimming left V 5 bases short and J 6 bases short, with 16 bases between. CDR3 in DNA: TGTGCCAGCAGCCTGCGACAGAGTAATCCCGGGGAGCTGTTTTTT. Translation: CASSLRQSNPGELFF.

The rearrangement uses TRBV19 and TRBJ1-1; D remains unclear. The CDR3 runs to 16 residues. V lost 1 base and J 7 bases, leaving 19 bases between the germline ends. Germline loops: CDR1 LNHDA, CDR2 SQIVND (reference sequence). The CDR3 bases are TGTGCCAGTAGTATAGGATTTGGTAAGGCAGGAGGTGAAGCTTTCTTT. Protein product: CASSIGFGKAGGEAFF.